These 10 T cell receptor beta chains were all obtained from the same sample, sequenced in a study of CD8+ T cells in alopecia areata. Sample treatment: oral pan-JAK inhibitor, 5-10 mg twice daily. Extracted from the samples, RNA was reverse transcribed into cDNA to serve as the sequencing template. Profiled with immunoSEQ multiplex PCR; TCRdb holds only in-frame clones, not every one. The table has around 200,000 clones, about 55% seen once; the top ten hold 10% to 11%. The sequencing used CD8+ T cells sorted from blood, collected at week 24, from a patient treated with tofacitinib. The receptors here all came from a human donor with alopecia areata.

The rearrangement links TRBV6-5 to TRBJ2-3, with D possibly being TRBD1 (6 bases). In germline, CDR1 is MNHEY, CDR2 SVGAGI. The CDR3 runs to 15 residues. The V gene lost 1 base and the J gene lost 4 bases, with 12 bases spanning the gap. DNA of the CDR3: TGTGCCAGCAGTTACTGGGACAAGGGTTCAGATACGCAGTATTTT. It codes for CASSYWDKGSDTQYF.

The rearrangement uses TRBV11-2 and TRBJ2-7, with D possibly matching TRBD2 (7 bases). This CDR3 region has 16 residues. Germline values: CDR1 SGHAT, CDR2 FQNNGV. Trimming shortened V by 0 bases and J by 4 bases, and 16 bases separated the two germline ends. Here the CDR3 reads CASSLDPGGAGYEQYF. CDR3 coding DNA: TGTGCCAGCAGCTTAGATCCGGGGGGCGCAGGGTACGAGCAGTACTTC.

The chain combines TRBV19 with TRBJ1-2; 7 bases align to TRBD1. Germline V gene lookup returns CDR1 LNHDA and CDR2 SQIVND (reference sequence). The CDR3 spans 12 residues. V was clipped by 9 bases and J by 6 bases; unmatched bases: 7. The CDR3 region has the DNA TGTGCCAGCAAAACAGGGGAGGATGGCTACACCTTC. This sequence encodes CASKTGEDGYTF.

This clone was recorded a few times. The chain links TRBV10-3 to TRBJ2-7, with D possibly TRBD1 on 7 matching bases. CDR1 and CDR2 from the germline V gene are ENHRY and SYGVKD. V shed 10 bases and J shed 4 bases, with 14 bases lying between them. This CDR3 contains 12 residues. DNA for the CDR3: TGTGCCACCGCGGGACAGAGATACGAGCAGTACTTC. Translated: CATAGQRYEQYF.

The chain recombines TRBV27 with TRBJ2-2, with TRBD1 as a possible D gene (6 bases). Germline CDR1 reads MNHEY; CDR2 reads SMNVEV (reference sequence). This CDR3 is 15 amino acids long. V was clipped by 3 bases and J by 5 bases, with 13 bases between them. The chain's CDR3 is CASSLETQGTGELFF. The CDR3 bases are TGTGCCAGCAGTTTGGAAACCCAGGGGACCGGGGAGCTGTTTTTT.

The V and J genes are TRBV7-2 and TRBJ2-7; 7 bases align to TRBD2. The germline V gene encodes CDR1 SGHTA and CDR2 FQGNSA. The junction had 11 bases not matched to a gene; V was cut back by 1 base and J by 5 bases. CDR3 length: 16 residues. The CDR3 bases are TGTGCCAGCAGCTTAGACATAGGTCGGGGGGAGGACGAGCAGTACTTC. This sequence encodes CASSLDIGRGEDEQYF.

The V and J genes are TRBV5-1 and TRBJ2-2; 8 bases match TRBD1. Losses at the gene ends were 2 bases for V and 6 bases for J; bases not matched to a gene: 9. This CDR3 is 16 amino acids long. CDR1 SGHRS and CDR2 YFSETQ come from the germline V gene. This CDR3 reads CASSFRDRSLSGELFF. CDR3 DNA sequence: TGCGCCAGCAGCTTCCGGGACAGGAGCCTGTCCGGGGAGCTGTTTTTT.

This clone showed up just a few times. The chain couples TRBV7-9 to TRBJ2-7; D ambiguous. Trimming left V 4 bases short and J 0 bases short, with 13 bases between. Germline CDR1 reads SEHNR; CDR2 reads FQNEAQ (reference sequence). This CDR3 has 15 amino acids. This chain's CDR3 is CASSSLGGLSYEQYF. DNA for the CDR3: TGTGCCAGCAGCTCCTTGGGTGGGCTCTCCTACGAGCAGTACTTC.

The CDR3 sequence: CASSRGQGKNQPQHF. The CDR3 nucleotides are TGTGCCAGCAGCCGAGGACAGGGGAAGAATCAGCCCCAGCATTTT. The chain uses TRBV7-9 and TRBJ1-5, with 9 bases that match TRBD1. Germline-derived CDR1 and CDR2 are SEHNR and FQNEAQ (reference sequence). This CDR3 has 15 residues. Trimming took 5 bases from V and 4 from J; bases not matched to a gene: 6.

The V call is TRBV20-1, the J call TRBJ2-7, with no clear D. Germline CDR1 and CDR2: DFQATT and SNEGSKA (reference sequence). V lost 5 bases, J lost 6 bases, and 8 bases lay in between. This CDR3 has 10 amino acids. DNA for the CDR3: TGCAGTGCTGCAGCTGGCGAGCAGTACTTC. Amino acids: CSAAAGEQYF.